One and the same sample provided the 26 T cell receptor beta chains below, sequenced in a study of cytomegalovirus exposure and HLA in healthy donors. PCR amplification relied on 60 Vbeta primers (plus 13 Jbeta primers). Assay: immunoSEQ multiplex PCR; the TCRdb copy retains only in-frame clones and omits some. Of some 150,000 clones in the sample, about 85% were seen once. The specimen was PBMCs. The receptors shown here come from a woman under 30 in good health and CMV-seronegative.

About this clone itself: Compared with germline, one end of the junction differs, possibly owing to a read error. The genes are TRBV7-7 and TRBJ2-7; 9 nucleotides line up with TRBD2. Germline lookup yields CDR1 SSHAT and CDR2 FNYEAQ (reference sequence). The CDR3 consists of 14 residues. The CDR3 nucleotides are TGTGCTAGCAGCTCTAGCGGGGACTCCTACGAGCAGTACTTC. Protein sequence: CASSSSGDSYEQYF.

A single count supports this clone. This rearrangement joins TRBV5-5 to TRBJ2-7, with a possible D match to TRBD1 (5 bases). The germline V gene encodes CDR1 SGHKS and CDR2 YYEKEE (reference sequence). With 3 bases removed from V and 0 bases from J, the gap between germline ends came to 10 bases. There are 14 residues in the CDR3. The CDR3 spells CASSSGHSSYEQYF. The CDR3 nucleotides read TGTGCCAGCAGCTCAGGACACAGCTCCTACGAGCAGTACTTC.

The chain uses TRBV7-9 and TRBJ2-5; 14 bases fit TRBD2. The tail of the sequence fits TRBJ2-7 better, so the J call may be wrong. This CDR3 is 15 amino acids long. CDR1 is SEHNR, CDR2 FQNEAQ, per germline (reference sequence). CDR3 in amino acids: CASSPGTSGGYEQYF. The CDR3 nucleotides read TGTGCCAGCAGCCCAGGGACTAGCGGGGGCTACGAGCAGTACTTC.

This chain joins TRBV5-4 and TRBJ2-5; D possibly corresponds to TRBD2 (5 bases). Looked up from germline, CDR1 is SGHNT and CDR2 is YYREEE (reference sequence). Trimming shortened V by 3 bases and J by 5 bases, and 14 bases separated the two germline ends. The CDR3 totals 14 residues. CDR3 region: CASSSLGSMETQYF. As DNA, the CDR3 is TGTGCCAGCAGCTCCCTAGGGAGCATGGAGACCCAGTACTTC.

J is TRBJ1-5 and V is TRBV4-1, with D maybe TRBD1 (6 bases). CDR1 and CDR2 (germline): MGHRA, YSYEKL. The CDR3 has 16 residues. Trimming cost V 4 bases and J 0 bases, with 13 bases left between them. The CDR3 protein is CASSPESGDSNQPQHF. CDR3 nucleotide sequence: TGCGCCAGCAGCCCGGAGTCAGGGGATAGCAATCAGCCCCAGCATTTT.

The chain carries TRBV7-6 and TRBJ2-3; D not resolved. Germline V gene lookup returns CDR1 SGHVS and CDR2 FNYEAQ. CDR3 length equals 13 residues. The V gene lost 5 bases and the J gene lost 7 bases, with 13 bases spanning the gap. The CDR3 coding sequence is TGTGCCAGCAGCCCGACCGCGGTTTATACGCAGTATTTT. This codes for CASSPTAVYTQYF.

The chain recombines TRBV5-1 with TRBJ2-7; TRBD2 is a possible D gene (6 bases). V shed 0 bases and J shed 3 bases, with 13 bases lying between them. CDR1 SGHRS and CDR2 YFSETQ come from the germline V gene. The CDR3 runs to 15 residues. The chain's CDR3 is CASSLAYGGGYEQYF. CDR3 bases: TGCGCCAGCAGCTTGGCCTACGGGGGTGGCTACGAGCAGTACTTC.

This clone was detected once. CDR3 amino acids: CASSAFGGNGEQYF. The CDR3 coding sequence is TGTGCCAGCAGCGCTTTCGGGGGGAACGGCGAGCAGTACTTC. The rearrangement uses TRBV9 and TRBJ2-7; 7 positions agree with TRBD2. Germline trimming cut 3 bases from V and 6 bases from J; bases unmatched to any gene: 9. Germline CDR1 and CDR2: SGDLS and YYNGEE. CDR3 length: 14 residues. Full variable domain (remainder filled in from reference TRBV9 and TRBJ2-7): DSGVTQTPKHLITATGQRVTLRCSPRSGDLSVYWYQQSLDQGLQFLIQYYNGEERAKGNILERFSAQQFPDLHSELNLSSLELGDSALYFCASSAFGGNGEQYFGPGTRLTVT.

This clone was picked up a small number of times. The genes are TRBV2 and TRBJ1-4, with D possibly matching TRBD1 (6 bases). CDR1 and CDR2 from the germline V gene are SNHLY and FYNNEI. V lost 6 bases and J lost 0, with 11 bases in between. The CDR3 spans 15 residues. In DNA form, the CDR3 reads TGTGCCAGCAGCGTAGGGACAACAACTAATGAAAAACTGTTTTTT. This gives the protein CASSVGTTTNEKLFF.

The V call is TRBV5-4, the J call TRBJ2-7; 12 positions match TRBD2. The CDR3 is made up of 15 amino acids. Trimming cost V 4 bases and J 2 bases; bases outside gene matches: 4. In germline, CDR1 is SGHNT, CDR2 YYREEE (reference sequence). The CDR3 region has the DNA TGTGCCAGCAGCCCGGGACTAGCGGGTGCCTACGAGCAGTACTTC. It yields the protein CASSPGLAGAYEQYF.

The rearrangement links TRBV6-4 to TRBJ2-3; D may be TRBD2 (8 bases). CDR1 and CDR2 (germline): MRHNA, SNTAGT. The CDR3 is made up of 14 amino acids. V lost 6 bases to trimming and J lost 2 bases, with 12 bases between them. The CDR3 DNA reads as TGTGCCAGCAGCCGGGAGGGGGCCACAGATACGCAGTATTTT. Protein: CASSREGATDTQYF.

The chain employs TRBV19 and TRBJ1-1; weak D call: TRBD1 (6 bases). The germline V and J ends were trimmed by 6 bases and 0 bases, with 11 bases remaining between them. Germline V gives CDR1 LNHDA, CDR2 SQIVND (reference sequence). The CDR3 has 14 residues. The CDR3 region is CASRPTGLNTEAFF. The CDR3 region has the DNA TGTGCCAGTAGGCCGACAGGCCTGAACACTGAAGCTTTCTTT.

This clone is a singleton in its sample. This chain links TRBV2 with TRBJ2-1; 9 nucleotides agree with TRBD2. Germline lookup yields CDR1 SNHLY and CDR2 FYNNEI. V lost 6 bases to trimming and J lost 10 bases; unmatched junction nucleotides: 10. CDR3 length: 14 residues. Here the CDR3 DNA reads TGTGCCAGCAGGGCGGGGGGGCCGTTGACCGAGCAGTTCTTC. Residues: CASRAGGPLTEQFF. The variable domain in full, with the rest retrieved from reference TRBV2 and TRBJ2-1, is EPEVTQTPSHQVTQMGQEVILRCVPISNHLYFYWYRQILGQKVEFLVSFYNNEISEKSEIFDDQFSVERPDGSNFTLKIRSTKLEDSAMYFCASRAGGPLTEQFFGPGTRLTVL.

The rearrangement joins TRBV5-5 to TRBJ2-7, with 9 bases identical to TRBD1. The germline V gene has CDR1 SGHKS and CDR2 YYEKEE (reference sequence). The CDR3 sequence is 15 residues long. The V and J ends lost 0 bases and 3 bases, in that order; junction bases with no gene match: 4. CDR3 region: CASSLGGQGYYEQYF. The CDR3 nucleotides are TGTGCCAGCAGCTTGGGTGGACAGGGGTACTACGAGCAGTACTTC.

This chain uses TRBV25-1 with TRBJ2-5; D might be TRBD2 (5 bases). The V and J ends lost 10 bases and 5 bases respectively, with 11 bases between them. The germline gives CDR1 MGHDK, CDR2 SYGVNS. The CDR3 runs 11 residues. In DNA form, the CDR3 reads TGTGCCACTGAGACGGGGGAGACCCAGTACTTC. Translation gives CATETGETQYF.

The chain recombines TRBV27 with TRBJ1-5; tentative D call: TRBD1 (5 bases). The CDR3 sequence is 14 residues long. The germline V gene encodes CDR1 MNHEY and CDR2 SMNVEV (reference sequence). V lost 1 base, J lost 3 bases, and 7 bases lay in between. The CDR3 coding sequence is TGTGCCAGCAGTTTATTGGGGCACAATCAGCCCCAGCATTTT. It codes for CASSLLGHNQPQHF.

V is TRBV2 and J is TRBJ1-5, with a possible D match to TRBD1 (6 bases). CDR1 is SNHLY, CDR2 FYNNEI, per germline. The CDR3 runs 16 residues. V lost 0 bases and J lost 7, with 16 bases in between. In DNA form, the CDR3 reads TGTGCCAGCAGTGAAGCCGGGCTACAGGGATTCCAGCCCCAGCATTTT. Amino acids: CASSEAGLQGFQPQHF.

The rearrangement links TRBV7-2 to TRBJ2-3, with 9 bases matching TRBD1. V gave up 5 bases and J gave up 3 bases; unmatched junction bases: 6. The CDR3 loop spans 15 amino acids. Per the germline V gene, CDR1 is SGHTA and CDR2 is FQGNSA. The CDR3 region has the DNA TGTGCCAGCAGCGTGACAGGGGGGAAGACAGATACGCAGTATTTT. Translated, it gives CASSVTGGKTDTQYF.

The chain recombines TRBV30 with TRBJ2-5; 7 positions match TRBD2. The junction had 7 bases not matched to a gene; V was cut back by 0 bases and J by 6 bases. Looked up from germline, CDR1 is GTSNPN and CDR2 is SVGIG (reference sequence). CDR3 length: 14 residues. CDR3 loop: CAWSVTSDSQTQYF. The DNA of the CDR3 is TGTGCCTGGAGTGTAACTAGCGACAGCCAGACCCAGTACTTC.

The chain joins TRBV19 to TRBJ1-1; the match to TRBD1 covers 8 bases. Germline V gene data show CDR1 as LNHDA and CDR2 as SQIVND (reference sequence). Trimming at V came to 3 bases and at J to 0 bases, leaving 6 bases not matched to a gene. There are 16 residues in the CDR3. CDR3 in amino acids: CASSIGQGGMNTEAFF. In DNA, the CDR3 is TGTGCCAGTAGTATCGGACAGGGTGGGATGAACACTGAAGCTTTCTTT.

The rearrangement joins TRBV4-2 to TRBJ2-7, with 9 bases fitting TRBD1. V dropped 3 bases and J dropped 5; count of bases not matched to a gene: 5. The CDR3 spans 14 residues. CDR1 and CDR2 (germline): LGHNA, YNFKEQ. CDR3 protein: CASSHGQGSDEQYF. The CDR3 DNA sequence: TGTGCCAGCAGCCACGGACAGGGGAGCGACGAGCAGTACTTC.

This chain links TRBV27 with TRBJ2-5; D call uncertain. Trimming shortened V by 6 bases and J by 0 bases, and 14 bases separated the two germline ends. CDR3 length: 15 residues. Germline V gene sequence: CDR1 MNHEY, CDR2 SMNVEV (reference sequence). DNA for the CDR3: TGTGCCAGCAGGGGCAGGTCCTACTACCAAGAGACCCAGTACTTC. Protein product: CASRGRSYYQETQYF.

The rearrangement uses TRBV4-2 and TRBJ1-1; D perhaps matches TRBD1 (5 bases). Trimming pared 4 bases from V and 1 base from J, leaving 19 bases between. The CDR3 runs to 17 residues. Germline CDR1 LGHNA, CDR2 YNFKEQ. The CDR3 here is CASSPQPPMTENTEAFF. The CDR3 bases are TGTGCCAGCAGCCCACAGCCTCCTATGACAGAGAACACTGAAGCTTTCTTT.

The chain couples TRBV27 to TRBJ2-1; unclear D gene. The CDR3 consists of 11 residues. CDR1 and CDR2 (germline): MNHEY, SMNVEV (reference sequence). Trimming left V 3 bases short and J 9 bases short, with 6 bases between. DNA for the CDR3: TGTGCCAGCAGTTTTTACGGTGAGCAGTTCTTC. The encoded protein is CASSFYGEQFF.

The chain is built from TRBV9 and TRBJ2-1; TRBD2 aligns across 9 bases. The CDR3 loop spans 15 amino acids. The germline V gene encodes CDR1 SGDLS and CDR2 YYNGEE. V lost 0 bases and J lost 6; bases outside the gene matches: 4. In nucleotides, the CDR3 is TGTGCCAGCAGCGTAGCTGGGACTAGCCGCAATGAGCAGTTCTTC. Translated: CASSVAGTSRNEQFF.

The V and J genes are TRBV2 and TRBJ1-5; D not certain. This CDR3 is built from 14 residues. V was shortened by 2 bases and J by 2 bases, with 7 bases between the two germline ends. Germline lookup yields CDR1 SNHLY and CDR2 FYNNEI. CDR3 nucleotides: TGTGCCAGCAGTGAATTCGGGGGCAATCAGCCCCAGCATTTT. This translates into CASSEFGGNQPQHF.